The present entry profiles one TCR beta chain with its context. Its specificity is unknown. This sample was taken from a study of cytomegalovirus exposure and HLA in healthy donors. Overall study findings and caveats: Equally common other TCR beta chains were less clonally expanded than HLA-associated ones, a later analysis found.

Trimming removed 6 bases from V and 2 bases from J, with 17 bases in between. CDR1 is LNHDA and CDR2 is SQIVND in the germline V gene (reference sequence). The CDR3 is 16 amino acids. The PCR contained 60 Vbeta and 13 Jbeta primers. Sequencing used immunoSEQ multiplex PCR; TCRdb keeps in-frame clones, though not all of them. The table has roughly 130,000 clones, about four fifths seen once. V gene TRBV19 combines with J gene TRBJ2-1; tentatively, D is TRBD2 (6 bases). The sequence derives from a man aged 30 to 45 in good health and CMV-seronegative. Sequencing was carried out using PBMCs. CDR3 amino acids: CASRGGGGFPYNEQFF. CDR3 DNA: TGTGCCAGTAGGGGGGGAGGCGGGTTTCCCTACAATGAGCAGTTCTTC.